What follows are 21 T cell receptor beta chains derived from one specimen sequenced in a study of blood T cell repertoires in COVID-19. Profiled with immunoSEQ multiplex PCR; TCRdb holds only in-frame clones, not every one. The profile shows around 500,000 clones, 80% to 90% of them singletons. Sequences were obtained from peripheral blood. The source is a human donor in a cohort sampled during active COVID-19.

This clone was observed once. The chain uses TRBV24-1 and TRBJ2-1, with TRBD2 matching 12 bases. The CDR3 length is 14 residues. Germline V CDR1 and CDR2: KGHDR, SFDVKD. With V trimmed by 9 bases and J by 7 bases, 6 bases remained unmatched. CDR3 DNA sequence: TGTGCCACCCAGACTAGCGGGAGTATAAATGAGCAGTTCTTC. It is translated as CATQTSGSINEQFF.

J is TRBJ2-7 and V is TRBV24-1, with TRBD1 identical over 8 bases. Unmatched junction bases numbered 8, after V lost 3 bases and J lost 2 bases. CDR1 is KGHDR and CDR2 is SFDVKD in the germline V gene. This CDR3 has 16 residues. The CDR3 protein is CATSDPPGQGPYEQYF. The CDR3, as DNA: TGTGCCACCAGTGATCCACCCGGACAGGGCCCCTACGAGCAGTACTTC.

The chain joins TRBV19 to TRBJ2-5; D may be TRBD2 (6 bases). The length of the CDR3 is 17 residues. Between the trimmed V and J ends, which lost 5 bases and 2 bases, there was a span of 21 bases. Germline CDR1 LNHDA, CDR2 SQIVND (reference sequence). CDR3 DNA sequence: TGTGCCAGTAGTGCCCTCGGGAGAGGGTGGGTACAAGAGACCCAGTACTTC. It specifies CASSALGRGWVQETQYF.

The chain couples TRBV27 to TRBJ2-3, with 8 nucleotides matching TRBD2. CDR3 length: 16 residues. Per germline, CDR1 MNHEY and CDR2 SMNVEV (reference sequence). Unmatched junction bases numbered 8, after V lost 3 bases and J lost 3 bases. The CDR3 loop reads CASSFRGGAGTDTQYF. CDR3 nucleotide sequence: TGTGCCAGCAGTTTCCGGGGGGGCGCGGGAACAGATACGCAGTATTTT.

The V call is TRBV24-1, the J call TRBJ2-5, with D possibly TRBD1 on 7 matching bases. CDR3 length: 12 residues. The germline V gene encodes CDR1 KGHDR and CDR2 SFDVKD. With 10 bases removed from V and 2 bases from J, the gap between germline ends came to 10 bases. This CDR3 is CATQGRQETQYF. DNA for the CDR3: TGTGCCACACAGGGGAGGCAAGAGACCCAGTACTTC.

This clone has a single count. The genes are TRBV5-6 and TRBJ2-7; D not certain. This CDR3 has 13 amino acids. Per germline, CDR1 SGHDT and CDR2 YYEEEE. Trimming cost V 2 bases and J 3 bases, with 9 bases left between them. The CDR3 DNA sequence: TGTGCCAGCAGCTTTTGGTCTAACTACGAGCAGTACTTC. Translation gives CASSFWSNYEQYF.

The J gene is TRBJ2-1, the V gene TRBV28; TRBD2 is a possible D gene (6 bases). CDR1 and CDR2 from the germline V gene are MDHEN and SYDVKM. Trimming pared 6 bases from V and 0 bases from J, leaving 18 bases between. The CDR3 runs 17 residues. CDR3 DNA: TGTGCCAGCAGGGCTAGACTAGTACTTTTCTCCTACAATGAGCAGTTCTTC. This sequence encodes CASRARLVLFSYNEQFF.

The CDR3 DNA follows: TGTGCCTGGAAGCTAGGTATAACTGGAAACACCATATATTTT. It yields the protein CAWKLGITGNTIYF. The gene calls are TRBV30 and TRBJ1-3, with D uncertain. Germline V gene lookup returns CDR1 GTSNPN and CDR2 SVGIG (reference sequence). This CDR3 is built from 14 residues. The V and J ends lost 4 bases and 2 bases respectively, with 12 bases between them.

The CDR3 DNA follows: TGTGCCAGCAGCGTAGGGGGAGGGGTTTGGGAGACCCAGTACTTC. It codes for CASSVGGGVWETQYF. This chain connects TRBV9 to TRBJ2-5; 7 positions agree with TRBD2. With V trimmed by 0 bases and J by 5 bases, 7 bases remained unmatched. Germline CDR1 and CDR2: SGDLS and YYNGEE. There are 15 residues in the CDR3. Full variable domain (missing parts from reference TRBV9 and TRBJ2-5): DSGVTQTPKHLITATGQRVTLRCSPRSGDLSVYWYQQSLDQGLQFLIQYYNGEERAKGNILERFSAQQFPDLHSELNLSSLELGDSALYFCASSVGGGVWETQYFGPGTRLLVL.

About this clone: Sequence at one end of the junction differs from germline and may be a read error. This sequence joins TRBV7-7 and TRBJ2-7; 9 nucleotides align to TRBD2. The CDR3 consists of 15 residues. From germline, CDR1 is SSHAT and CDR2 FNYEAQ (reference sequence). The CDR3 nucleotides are TGTGCTAGCAGCTTACGGCTAGCGGGACTTCACGAGCAGTACTTC. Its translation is CASSLRLAGLHEQYF.

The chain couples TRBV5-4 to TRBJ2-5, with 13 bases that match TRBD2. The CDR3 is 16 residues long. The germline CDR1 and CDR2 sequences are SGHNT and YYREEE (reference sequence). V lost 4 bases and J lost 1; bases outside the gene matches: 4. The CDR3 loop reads CASSMWTSGSQETQYF. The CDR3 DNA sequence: TGTGCCAGCAGCATGTGGACTAGCGGGAGCCAAGAGACCCAGTACTTC.

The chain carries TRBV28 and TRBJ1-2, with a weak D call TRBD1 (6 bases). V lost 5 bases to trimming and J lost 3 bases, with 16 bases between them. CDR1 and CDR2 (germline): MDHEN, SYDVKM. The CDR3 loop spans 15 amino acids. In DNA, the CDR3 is TGTGCCAGCAGTCCCAGGGGAGGGCCTTACTATGGCTACACCTTC. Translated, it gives CASSPRGGPYYGYTF.

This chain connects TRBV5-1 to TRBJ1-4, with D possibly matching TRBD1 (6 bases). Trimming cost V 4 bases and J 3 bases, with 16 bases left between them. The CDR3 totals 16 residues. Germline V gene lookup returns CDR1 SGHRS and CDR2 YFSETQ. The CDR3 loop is CASSPSPGVANEKLFF. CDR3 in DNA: TGCGCCAGCAGCCCGTCCCCAGGGGTGGCTAATGAAAAACTGTTTTTT.

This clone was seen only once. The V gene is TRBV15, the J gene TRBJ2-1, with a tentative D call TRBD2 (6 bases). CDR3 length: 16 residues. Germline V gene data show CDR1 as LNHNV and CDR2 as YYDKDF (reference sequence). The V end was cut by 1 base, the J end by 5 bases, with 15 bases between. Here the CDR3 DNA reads TGTGCCACCAGCAGAGGGGGGGTAGATTCCCACAATGAGCAGTTCTTC. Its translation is CATSRGGVDSHNEQFF.

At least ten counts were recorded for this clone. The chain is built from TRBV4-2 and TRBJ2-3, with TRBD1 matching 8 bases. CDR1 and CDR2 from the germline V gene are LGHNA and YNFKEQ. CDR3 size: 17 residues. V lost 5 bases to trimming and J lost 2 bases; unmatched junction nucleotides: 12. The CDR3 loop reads CASSEVGSTGVTDTQYF. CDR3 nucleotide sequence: TGTGCCAGCAGCGAGGTGGGGTCGACAGGGGTCACAGATACGCAGTATTTT.

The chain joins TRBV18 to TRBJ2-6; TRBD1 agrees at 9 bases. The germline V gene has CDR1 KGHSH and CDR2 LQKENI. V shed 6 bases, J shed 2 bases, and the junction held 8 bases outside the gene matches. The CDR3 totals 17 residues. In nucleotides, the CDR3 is TGTGCCAGCTCTCCCGGGACAGGGATGACTGGGGCCAACGTCCTGACTTTC. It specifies CASSPGTGMTGANVLTF.

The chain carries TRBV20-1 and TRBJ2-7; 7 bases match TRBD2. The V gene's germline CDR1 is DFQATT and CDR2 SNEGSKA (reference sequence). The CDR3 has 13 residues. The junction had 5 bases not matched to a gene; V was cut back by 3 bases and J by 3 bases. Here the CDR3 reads CSASSASGYEQYF. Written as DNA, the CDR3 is TGCAGTGCTAGTTCGGCTAGCGGCTACGAGCAGTACTTC.

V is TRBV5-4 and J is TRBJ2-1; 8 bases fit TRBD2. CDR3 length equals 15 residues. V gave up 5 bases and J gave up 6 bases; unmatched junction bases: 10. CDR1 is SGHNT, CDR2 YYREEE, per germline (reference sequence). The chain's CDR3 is CASRFLSAGGNEQFF. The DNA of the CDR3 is TGTGCCAGCAGGTTTCTATCTGCGGGAGGCAATGAGCAGTTCTTC.

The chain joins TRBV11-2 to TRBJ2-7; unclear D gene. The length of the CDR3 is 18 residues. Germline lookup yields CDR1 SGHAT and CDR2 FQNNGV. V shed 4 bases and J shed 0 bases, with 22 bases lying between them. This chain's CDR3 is CASSSIRPMTGSSYEQYF. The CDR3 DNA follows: TGTGCCAGCAGCTCTATTCGCCCTATGACGGGTAGCTCCTACGAGCAGTACTTC.

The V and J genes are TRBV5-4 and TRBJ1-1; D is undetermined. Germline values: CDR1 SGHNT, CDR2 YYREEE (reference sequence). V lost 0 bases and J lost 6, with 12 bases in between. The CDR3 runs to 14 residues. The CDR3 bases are TGTGCCAGCAGCTTGGGTATTATCGGGGCTGAAGCTTTCTTT. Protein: CASSLGIIGAEAFF.

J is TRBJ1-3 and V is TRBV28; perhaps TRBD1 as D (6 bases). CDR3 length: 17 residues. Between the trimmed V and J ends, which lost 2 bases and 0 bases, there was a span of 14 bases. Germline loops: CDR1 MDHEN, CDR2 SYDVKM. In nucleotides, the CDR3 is TGTGCCAGCAGTTTAGGGGTGGGACACCTCTCTGGAAACACCATATATTTT. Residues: CASSLGVGHLSGNTIYF. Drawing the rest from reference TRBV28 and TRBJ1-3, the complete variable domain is DVKVTQSSRYLVKRTGEKVFLECVQDMDHENMFWYRQDPGLGLRLIYFSYDVKMKEKGDIPEGYSVSREKKERFSLILESASTNQTSMYLCASSLGVGHLSGNTIYFGEGSWLTVV.